A selection of T cell receptor beta chains follows, all from one sample in a study of shared clonotypes between healthy human individuals. Repertoires were generated with immunoSEQ multiplex PCR, while TCRdb's copy carries only in-frame clones and drops some. This sample has about 2.3 million clones; around 92% occur once, and the top ten carry 0.3% to 0.4%. The sequenced material came from naive CD4+ T cells from PBMCs. The receptors were gathered from a man aged 18 to 29 in good health. Some clones in this sample may be carry-over from other donors' samples. Both conserved end residues are part of each CDR3. Fields, in order: CDR3 length, D gene, clone size, V gene, J gene, CDR3 protein, CDR3 DNA. D genes are given only for firm matches. The size entry is marked missing in some rows and otherwise reads once, few, many or a size class.

cdr3_length: 13; d_call: .; clone_size: .; v_call: TRBV6-6; j_call: TRBJ1-1; cdr3_aa: CASSKIGTLESWF; cdr3_nt: TGTGCCAGCAGTAAAATAGGGACACTTGAAAGTTGGTTT
cdr3_length: 14; d_call: .; clone_size: .; v_call: TRBV6-1; j_call: TRBJ1-3; cdr3_aa: CASSSTASGNTIYF; cdr3_nt: TGTGCCAGCAGCAGTACAGCCTCTGGAAACACCATATATTTT
cdr3_length: 14; d_call: TRBD1; clone_size: .; v_call: TRBV6-1; j_call: TRBJ2-5; cdr3_aa: CASSGQGYQETQYF; cdr3_nt: TGTGCCAGCAGTGGACAGGGATACCAAGAGACCCAGTACTTC
cdr3_length: 12; d_call: .; clone_size: .; v_call: TRBV10-3; j_call: TRBJ2-7; cdr3_aa: CAISEGTGEQYF; cdr3_nt: TGTGCCATCAGTGAGGGGACCGGCGAGCAGTACTTC
cdr3_length: 16; d_call: .; clone_size: once; v_call: TRBV19; j_call: TRBJ1-5; cdr3_aa: CASSTKGLRGNQPQHF; cdr3_nt: TGTGCCAGTAGTACCAAGGGACTACGCGGCAATCAGCCCCAGCATTTT
cdr3_length: 13; d_call: TRBD1; clone_size: .; v_call: TRBV28; j_call: TRBJ2-7; cdr3_aa: CASGRTGGYEQYF; cdr3_nt: TGTGCCAGTGGGCGGACAGGGGGCTACGAGCAGTACTTC
cdr3_length: 15; d_call: .; clone_size: .; v_call: TRBV28; j_call: TRBJ1-1; cdr3_aa: CASSLATLGGTEAFF; cdr3_nt: TGTGCCAGCAGTTTAGCCACCTTAGGGGGCACTGAAGCTTTCTTT
cdr3_length: 20; d_call: .; clone_size: .; v_call: TRBV27; j_call: TRBJ2-3; cdr3_aa: CASSTTRRFGLSLITDTQYF; cdr3_nt: TGTGCCAGCAGTACAACAAGACGGTTTGGACTAAGCTTAATCACAGATACGCAGTATTTT
cdr3_length: 14; d_call: .; clone_size: .; v_call: TRBV28; j_call: TRBJ2-3; cdr3_aa: CASSLAKSTDTQYF; cdr3_nt: TGTGCCAGCAGTTTAGCCAAGAGCACAGATACGCAGTATTTT
cdr3_length: 17; d_call: TRBD2; clone_size: .; v_call: TRBV19; j_call: TRBJ2-3; cdr3_aa: CASSTSPTSGRRNTQYF; cdr3_nt: TGTGCCAGTAGTACCAGCCCAACTAGCGGGAGAAGAAATACGCAGTATTTT
cdr3_length: 15; d_call: .; clone_size: .; v_call: TRBV7-9; j_call: TRBJ2-3; cdr3_aa: CASSLGGHSTDTQYF; cdr3_nt: TGTGCCAGCAGCTTAGGCGGACATAGCACAGATACGCAGTATTTT
cdr3_length: 17; d_call: .; clone_size: .; v_call: TRBV4-2; j_call: TRBJ1-2; cdr3_aa: CASSQVVGALGGYGYTF; cdr3_nt: TGTGCCAGCAGCCAAGTTGTTGGGGCTCTTGGGGGCTATGGCTACACCTTC
cdr3_length: 12; d_call: .; clone_size: .; v_call: TRBV7-2; j_call: TRBJ2-5; cdr3_aa: CASSLVQETQYF; cdr3_nt: TGTGCCAGCAGCTTGGTCCAAGAGACCCAGTACTTC
cdr3_length: 12; d_call: .; clone_size: once; v_call: TRBV30; j_call: TRBJ2-5; cdr3_aa: CAWSPQGETQYF; cdr3_nt: TGTGCCTGGAGCCCCCAGGGCGAGACCCAGTACTTC
cdr3_length: 15; d_call: TRBD2; clone_size: .; v_call: TRBV28; j_call: TRBJ2-7; cdr3_aa: CASSRWGGRNYEQYF; cdr3_nt: TGTGCCAGCAGCCGCTGGGGAGGGAGAAACTACGAGCAGTACTTC
cdr3_length: 12; d_call: TRBD1; clone_size: .; v_call: TRBV5-1; j_call: TRBJ1-2; cdr3_aa: CASSAGQDRKIF; cdr3_nt: TGCGCCAGCAGCGCAGGACAGGACCGTAAAATCTTC
cdr3_length: 10; d_call: .; clone_size: .; v_call: TRBV6-5; j_call: TRBJ2-7; cdr3_aa: CARGRHEQYF; cdr3_nt: TGTGCCAGGGGGCGACACGAGCAGTACTTC
cdr3_length: 15; d_call: .; clone_size: .; v_call: TRBV7-2; j_call: TRBJ2-5; cdr3_aa: CASSLAGTTQETQYF; cdr3_nt: TGTGCCAGCAGCCTCGCCGGGACCACTCAAGAGACCCAGTACTTC
cdr3_length: 17; d_call: TRBD2; clone_size: .; v_call: TRBV7-3; j_call: TRBJ2-3; cdr3_aa: CASSLVGTSGSTDTQYF; cdr3_nt: TGTGCCAGCAGCTTAGTAGGGACTAGCGGTAGCACAGATACGCAGTATTTT
cdr3_length: 13; d_call: .; clone_size: few; v_call: TRBV29-1; j_call: TRBJ1-1; cdr3_aa: CSVVSWLRTEAFF; cdr3_nt: TGCAGCGTAGTTAGCTGGCTACGGACTGAAGCTTTCTTT
cdr3_length: 14; d_call: .; clone_size: .; v_call: TRBV5-1; j_call: TRBJ1-1; cdr3_aa: CASSFGTGGTEAFF; cdr3_nt: TGCGCCAGCAGCTTCGGGACCGGCGGCACTGAAGCTTTCTTT
cdr3_length: 12; d_call: TRBD2; clone_size: .; v_call: TRBV29-1; j_call: TRBJ2-7; cdr3_aa: CSVITSGYEQYF; cdr3_nt: TGCAGCGTCATAACTAGCGGCTACGAGCAGTACTTC
cdr3_length: 18; d_call: .; clone_size: once; v_call: TRBV28; j_call: TRBJ2-7; cdr3_aa: CASSLGQVRQGLSYEQYF; cdr3_nt: TGTGCCAGCAGTTTAGGGCAGGTTCGCCAGGGGCTCTCCTACGAGCAGTACTTC
cdr3_length: 14; d_call: .; clone_size: .; v_call: TRBV2; j_call: TRBJ1-1; cdr3_aa: CASTLGRLNTEAFF; cdr3_nt: TGTGCCAGCACCTTGGGACGCCTCAACACTGAAGCTTTCTTT
cdr3_length: 11; d_call: .; clone_size: .; v_call: TRBV30; j_call: TRBJ2-3; cdr3_aa: CAWSLTDTQYF; cdr3_nt: TGTGCCTGGAGTCTAACAGATACGCAGTATTTT